Below, 29 T cell receptor beta chains from the same sample are listed, as sequenced in a study of T-cell memory formation after mild COVID-19. TCRdb fed the 5' RACE reads into MiXCR, producing one record per CDR3 protein. This table has under 650,000 distinct CDR3 sequences, more than 15% appearing once. The source material was PBMCs or a T cell subset sorted from them (not recorded which). Receptors originate from an adult woman who had mild COVID-19 (a few samples of this study predate the infection). Cell type and time point are not known.

J is TRBJ2-6 and V is TRBV29-1; D is uncertain. CDR1 is SQVTM, CDR2 ANQGSEA, per germline. The CDR3 spans 12 residues. The V end lost 5 bases, the J end lost 1 base, and 3 bases lay between the germline ends. This CDR3 is CSVLSGANVLTF. CDR3 nucleotide sequence: TGCAGCGTTCTTTCTGGGGCCAACGTCCTGACTTTC. The variable domain in full, completed from reference TRBV29-1 and TRBJ2-6, reads SAVISQKPSRDICQRGTSLTIQCQVDSQVTMMFWYRQQPGQSLTLIATANQGSEATYESGFVIDKFPISRPNLTFSTLTVSNMSPEDSSIYLCSVLSGANVLTFGAGSRLTVL.

The chain joins TRBV4-3 to TRBJ2-1; 12 bases fit TRBD2. Losses at the gene ends were 0 bases for V and 3 bases for J; bases not matched to a gene: 12. Germline loops: CDR1 LGHNA, CDR2 YSLEER. The CDR3 covers 20 residues. DNA for the CDR3: TGCGCCAGCAGCCAAGATCCCGGACTAGCGGGATGGGCAGGCTACAATGAGCAGTTCTTC. Translated: CASSQDPGLAGWAGYNEQFF.

This clonotype was counted ten times or more. V and J are TRBV4-1 and TRBJ2-1, with 7 bases identical to TRBD1. The V gene end was trimmed by 4 bases and the J gene end by 4 bases; junction bases not matched to a gene: 4. There are 14 residues in the CDR3. Germline lookup yields CDR1 MGHRA and CDR2 YSYEKL. The CDR3 loop is CASSRRDSYNEQFF. The CDR3 nucleotides are TGCGCCAGCAGCCGCCGGGACAGTTACAATGAGCAGTTCTTC.

This clonotype was recorded a few times. The chain links TRBV4-3 to TRBJ2-3, with D possibly TRBD2 on 7 matching bases. The length of the CDR3 is 17 residues. V was cut by 1 base and J by 4 bases, with 18 bases left in between. CDR1 and CDR2 (germline): LGHNA, YSLEER. The CDR3 DNA reads as TGCGCCAGCAGCCAAGTGGGGGCTAGCGGTTATGCAGATACGCAGTATTTT. This encodes CASSQVGASGYADTQYF.

This clonotype was seen a few times. DNA of the CDR3: TGCAGTGCTAGAGAGGCAAACATTCAGTACTTC. Its protein product is CSAREANIQYF. The V gene is TRBV20-1, the J gene TRBJ2-4; D is uncertain. V lost 0 bases, J lost 6 bases, and 3 bases lay in between. The CDR3 sequence is 11 residues long. CDR1 and CDR2 (germline): DFQATT, SNEGSKA (reference sequence).

This clonotype was picked up a small number of times. The rearrangement uses TRBV11-3 and TRBJ2-1; maybe TRBD2 (6 bases). This CDR3 region has 16 residues. V was pared by 2 bases and J by 5 bases, with 16 bases between. CDR1 is SGHNT and CDR2 is YENEEA in the germline V gene. The CDR3, as DNA: TGTGCCAGCAGCTTAAGGGAACGGGGGAGAAACAATGAGCAGTTCTTC. Its translation: CASSLRERGRNNEQFF.

This clonotype was seen more than once but under ten times. V usage is TRBV12-3 or TRBV12-4 and J usage is TRBJ1-1, with D uncertain. The CDR3 is 15 residues long. V lost 2 bases, J lost 1 base, and 11 bases lay in between. The CDR3 sequence is CASSLRRAPNTEAFF. In DNA form, the CDR3 reads TGTGCCAGCAGTTTACGTAGGGCCCCGAACACTGAAGCTTTCTTT.

There are a few counts of this clonotype. This chain links TRBV20-1 with TRBJ1-5; TRBD1 matches at 8 bases. The CDR3 totals 16 residues. V trimming: 6 bases; J trimming: 1 base; junction bases outside the gene matches: 11. CDR1 DFQATT and CDR2 SNEGSKA come from the germline V gene (reference sequence). The CDR3: CSAPNPRDRSNQPQHF. The DNA for the CDR3 is TGCAGTGCCCCCAACCCCCGGGACAGGAGCAATCAGCCCCAGCATTTT.

Only a few counts were recorded for this clonotype. The CDR3 sequence: CASSVGSIGSSSYNEQFF. DNA of the CDR3: TGCGCCAGCAGCGTCGGTTCGATAGGGTCGAGCTCCTACAATGAGCAGTTCTTC. The chain carries TRBV5-1 and TRBJ2-1; no firm D call. Germline lookup yields CDR1 SGHRS and CDR2 YFSETQ. The V end was cut by 4 bases, the J end by 0 bases, with 20 bases between. This CDR3 region has 18 residues.

Turning to this clonotype: The junction and the germline gene differ at one end; a read error may be behind it. The V and J genes are TRBV24-1 and TRBJ1-5, with D possibly being TRBD1 (5 bases). Per the germline V gene, CDR1 is KGHDR and CDR2 is SFDVKD. This CDR3 has 14 residues. CDR3 in DNA: TGTGCCACCAGTGATTCGTGGGGCAACCAGCCCCAGCATTTT. It is translated as CATSDSWGNQPQHF.

This clonotype was seen more than once but under ten times. The chain is built from TRBV6-1 and TRBJ1-6; 8 nucleotides match TRBD1. CDR3 size: 15 residues. V lost 6 bases, J lost 4 bases, and 5 bases stayed unmatched. Germline V CDR1 and CDR2: MNHNS, SASEGT. In DNA, the CDR3 is TGTGCCAGCAGATCCGGGACAGGATATAATTCACCCCTCCACTTT. This translates into CASRSGTGYNSPLHF.

A few counts support this clonotype. The chain is built from TRBV12-3 or TRBV12-4 and TRBJ2-3, with 7 bases lining up with TRBD1. After removal of 4 bases from V and 12 bases from J, the junction contained 7 bases not matched to a gene. The CDR3 has 12 residues. CDR3 residues: CASSWDRSIQYF. The CDR3 region has the DNA TGTGCCAGCAGTTGGGACAGATCAATCCAGTATTTT.

In the case of this clonotype: One end of the junction does not line up with germline, which may come from a read error. J is TRBJ2-5 and V is TRBV5-1; D possibly corresponds to TRBD1 (6 bases). The CDR3 contains 15 residues. Germline loops: CDR1 SGHRS, CDR2 YFSETQ. The CDR3 DNA reads TGCGCCAGCAGCTCGGCCCGGGACACCCAAGAGACACAGTACTTC. Protein: CASSSARDTQETQYF.

The sample holds a few counts of this clonotype. The chain has TRBV3-1 and TRBJ2-4; 9 nucleotides match TRBD1. J was trimmed by 7 bases and V by 1 base; bases with no gene match: 5. The CDR3 spans 15 residues. Germline V gives CDR1 LGHDT, CDR2 YNNKEL (reference sequence). In nucleotides, the CDR3 is TGTGCCAGCAGCCAAGGAGACAGGGGGTGGAACATTCAGTACTTC. It translates to CASSQGDRGWNIQYF.

CDR3 DNA sequence: TGTGCCACCAGTCTGGCAGGGGGATACAATGAGCAGTTCTTC. Its protein is CATSLAGGYNEQFF. The V and J genes are TRBV24-1 and TRBJ2-1, with 7 bases identical to TRBD1. Per the germline V gene, CDR1 is KGHDR and CDR2 is SFDVKD. V shed 6 bases, J shed 4 bases, and the junction held 5 bases outside the gene matches. This CDR3 is 14 amino acids long.

This sequence joins TRBV20-1 and TRBJ2-1, with 11 bases identical to TRBD2. CDR3 length: 16 amino acids. V shed 3 bases and J 7 bases; nucleotides not matched to a gene: 11. Germline CDR1 is DFQATT and CDR2 is SNEGSKA (reference sequence). The CDR3 coding sequence is TGCAGTGCTAGGCCCTCTACTAGCGGGAGTGGGAATGAGCAGTTCTTC. Residues: CSARPSTSGSGNEQFF.

The V call is TRBV3-1, the J call TRBJ2-7; 7 bases map to TRBD2. Germline CDR1 and CDR2: LGHDT and YNNKEL (reference sequence). The CDR3 is 15 amino acids. The ends lost 4 bases at V and 0 bases at J; junction bases unmatched: 6. This CDR3 reads CASSPSRTSSYEQYF. CDR3 in DNA: TGTGCCAGCAGCCCCTCCCGGACTAGCTCCTACGAGCAGTACTTC.

This clonotype has ten or more counts. This chain joins TRBV4-3 and TRBJ2-7; the match to TRBD2 covers 9 bases. The CDR3 consists of 16 residues. V lost 4 bases, J lost 1 base, and 8 bases stayed unmatched. CDR1 LGHNA and CDR2 YSLEER come from the germline V gene. The CDR3 spells CASSRFSGSGSYEQYF. The CDR3 DNA follows: TGCGCCAGCAGCCGATTTAGCGGGAGCGGTTCCTACGAGCAGTACTTC.

This clonotype appeared once. The chain links TRBV3-1 to TRBJ1-1; D remains ambiguous. The ends were cut back, 1 base at V and 3 bases at J, with 12 bases in the middle. CDR3 size: 15 residues. Germline V gene sequence: CDR1 LGHDT, CDR2 YNNKEL (reference sequence). The CDR3 spells CASSQAEADYTEAFF. The CDR3 region has the DNA TGTGCCAGCAGCCAAGCAGAGGCAGATTACACTGAAGCTTTCTTT.

Only a few counts were recorded for this clonotype. The V call is TRBV12-3 or TRBV12-4, the J call TRBJ2-7; no clear D. V was pared by 3 bases and J by 3 bases, with 12 bases between. CDR3 length: 14 amino acids. The CDR3 reads CASSLKPPDYEQYF. For the CDR3, the DNA is TGTGCCAGCAGTTTGAAGCCCCCAGACTACGAGCAGTACTTC.

The sample holds many counts of this clonotype. The J gene is TRBJ1-6, the V gene TRBV9; TRBD1 matches at 9 bases. With V trimmed by 4 bases and J by 4 bases, 6 bases remained unmatched. Germline V gene lookup returns CDR1 SGDLS and CDR2 YYNGEE. The CDR3 runs 16 residues. The DNA of the CDR3 is TGTGCCAGCAGCCCTCGGACAGGGGCGTATAATTCACCCCTCCACTTT. This gives the protein CASSPRTGAYNSPLHF.

This clonotype has only a few counts. The chain links TRBV7-9 to TRBJ2-3; 13 nucleotides match TRBD2. Germline values: CDR1 SEHNR, CDR2 FQNEAQ (reference sequence). The CDR3 covers 15 residues. The J segment lost 4 bases and the V segment lost 4 bases, leaving 2 bases of the junction unmatched. The CDR3 reads CASSSGLAGADTQYF. CDR3 in DNA: TGTGCCAGCAGCTCAGGACTAGCGGGAGCAGATACGCAGTATTTT.

This clonotype turned up a few times. The rearrangement uses TRBV12-3 or TRBV12-4 and TRBJ2-2; D remains ambiguous. The CDR3 length is 14 residues. V shed 3 bases and J shed 2 bases, with 7 bases lying between them. CDR3 in amino acids: CASSFNTNTGELFF. The CDR3 DNA reads as TGTGCCAGCAGTTTTAACACAAACACCGGGGAGCTGTTTTTT.

The gene calls are TRBV12-3 or TRBV12-4 and TRBJ1-1; D is ambiguous. The V gene lost 2 bases and the J gene lost 4 bases, with 11 bases spanning the gap. The CDR3 is made up of 14 amino acids. CDR3 residues: CASSLFSSRTEAFF. In nucleotides, the CDR3 is TGTGCCAGCAGTTTATTCTCCAGCCGCACTGAAGCTTTCTTT.

This chain links TRBV21-1 with TRBJ2-1; the table's D gene call, TRBD2, was not cross checked with the DNA. TRBV21-1 counts as a pseudogene. This CDR3 has 15 residues. Here the CDR3 reads CASSKGLGTSGVGFF. Written as DNA, the CDR3 is TGTGCCAGCAGCAAAGGCTTAGGGACTAGCGGGGTAGGGTTCTTC.

V gene TRBV4-1 combines with J gene TRBJ2-2; 8 positions agree with TRBD1. Germline CDR1 MGHRA, CDR2 YSYEKL. Trimming removed 0 bases from V and 1 base from J; junction bases left unmatched: 1. The CDR3 is 16 amino acids. CDR3 in DNA: TGCGCCAGCAGCCAAGACAGGGGGCTGAACACCGGGGAGCTGTTTTTT. Protein sequence: CASSQDRGLNTGELFF.

This clonotype showed up just a few times. V usage is TRBV5-1 and J usage is TRBJ2-7; 10 nucleotides align to TRBD1. The CDR3 runs to 13 residues. Germline assignment: CDR1 SGHRS and CDR2 YFSETQ. J lost 5 bases, V lost 4 bases, and 3 bases had no gene match. The CDR3 loop is CASSRGQGDEQYF. The CDR3 region has the DNA TGCGCCAGCAGCCGTGGACAGGGGGACGAGCAGTACTTC.

The V call is TRBV9, the J call TRBJ2-3, with 11 positions matching TRBD2. The CDR3 has 16 residues. The V and J ends lost 0 bases and 4 bases, in that order; junction bases with no gene match: 4. The germline gives CDR1 SGDLS, CDR2 YYNGEE. CDR3 protein: CASSVAETSGADTQYF. CDR3 DNA: TGTGCCAGCAGCGTAGCGGAGACTAGCGGGGCAGATACGCAGTATTTT.

V and J are TRBV5-1 and TRBJ2-3, with TRBD2 matching over 11 bases. CDR3 length: 16 residues. With V trimmed by 4 bases and J by 5 bases, 9 bases remained unmatched. CDR1 SGHRS and CDR2 YFSETQ come from the germline V gene. The CDR3 bases are TGCGCCAGCAGCCGGATAGCGGGGGGGCCAGTAGATACGCAGTATTTT. It yields the protein CASSRIAGGPVDTQYF. The full variable domain, its missing parts supplied by reference TRBV5-1 and TRBJ2-3, is KAGVTQTPRYLIKTRGQQVTLSCSPISGHRSVSWYQQTPGQGLQFLFEYFSETQRNKGNFPGRFSGRQFSNSRSEMNVSTLELGDSALYLCASSRIAGGPVDTQYFGPGTRLTVL.